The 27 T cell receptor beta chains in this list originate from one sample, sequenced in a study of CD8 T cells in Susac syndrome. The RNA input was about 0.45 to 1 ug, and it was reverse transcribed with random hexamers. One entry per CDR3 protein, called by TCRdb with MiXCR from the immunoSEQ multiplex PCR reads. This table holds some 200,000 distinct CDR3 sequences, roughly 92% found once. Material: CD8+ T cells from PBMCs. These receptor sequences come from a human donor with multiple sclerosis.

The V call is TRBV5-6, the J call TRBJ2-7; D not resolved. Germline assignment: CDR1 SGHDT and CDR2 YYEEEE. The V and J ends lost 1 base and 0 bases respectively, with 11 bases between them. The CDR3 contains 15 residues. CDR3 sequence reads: CASSLTVGSSYEQYF. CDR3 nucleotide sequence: TGTGCCAGCAGCTTGACGGTCGGCAGCTCCTACGAGCAGTACTTC. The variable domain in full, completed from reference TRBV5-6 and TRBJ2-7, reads DAGVTQSPTHLIKTRGQQVTLRCSPKSGHDTVSWYQQALGQGPQFIFQYYEEEERQRGNFPDRFSGHQFPNYSSELNVNALLLGDSALYLCASSLTVGSSYEQYFGPGTRLTVT.

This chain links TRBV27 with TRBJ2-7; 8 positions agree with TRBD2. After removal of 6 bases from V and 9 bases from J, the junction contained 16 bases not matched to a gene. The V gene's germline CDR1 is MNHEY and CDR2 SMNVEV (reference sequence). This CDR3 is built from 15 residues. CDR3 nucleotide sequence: TGTGCCAGCAGCCTGTCTCCCGGGACCCGGGAGGGGCAGTACTTC. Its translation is CASSLSPGTREGQYF.

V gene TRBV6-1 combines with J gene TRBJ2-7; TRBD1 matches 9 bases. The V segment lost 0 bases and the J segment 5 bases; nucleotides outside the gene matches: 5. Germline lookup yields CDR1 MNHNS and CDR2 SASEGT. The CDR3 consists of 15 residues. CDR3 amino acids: CASSEAVDRGHEQYF. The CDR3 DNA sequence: TGTGCCAGCAGTGAAGCGGTGGACAGGGGTCACGAGCAGTACTTC.

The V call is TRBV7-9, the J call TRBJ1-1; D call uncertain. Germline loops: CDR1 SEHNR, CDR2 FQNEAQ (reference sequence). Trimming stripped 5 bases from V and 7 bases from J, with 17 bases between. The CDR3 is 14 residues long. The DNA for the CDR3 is TGTGCCAGCAGCCCTCCCTCGCTGCTGGTTGAAGCTTTCTTT. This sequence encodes CASSPPSLLVEAFF. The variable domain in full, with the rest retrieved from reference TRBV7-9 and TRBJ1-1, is DTGVSQNPRHKITKRGQNVTFRCDPISEHNRLYWYRQTLGQGPEFLTYFQNEAQLEKSRLLSDRFSAERPKGSFSTLEIQRTEQGDSAMYLCASSPPSLLVEAFFGQGTRLTVV.

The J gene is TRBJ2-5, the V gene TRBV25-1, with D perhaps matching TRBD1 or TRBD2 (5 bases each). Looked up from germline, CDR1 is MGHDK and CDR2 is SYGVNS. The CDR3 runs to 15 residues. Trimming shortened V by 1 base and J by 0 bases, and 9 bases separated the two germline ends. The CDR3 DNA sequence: TGTGCCAGCAGTGAATTGGGGACCAACCAAGAGACCCAGTACTTC. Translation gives CASSELGTNQETQYF.

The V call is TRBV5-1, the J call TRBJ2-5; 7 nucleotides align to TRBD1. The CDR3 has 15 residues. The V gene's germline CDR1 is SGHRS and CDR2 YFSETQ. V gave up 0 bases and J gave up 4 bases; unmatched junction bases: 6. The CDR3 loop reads CASSLETGSGETQYF. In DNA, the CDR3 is TGCGCCAGCAGCTTGGAGACAGGGAGCGGAGAGACCCAGTACTTC.

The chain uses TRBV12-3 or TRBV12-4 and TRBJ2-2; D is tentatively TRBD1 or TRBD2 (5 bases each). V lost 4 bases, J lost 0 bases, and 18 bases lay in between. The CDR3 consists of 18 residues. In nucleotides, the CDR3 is TGTGCCAGCAGTTGGTGGGGACGGGCCCTGTCGAACACCGGGGAGCTGTTTTTT. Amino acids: CASSWWGRALSNTGELFF.

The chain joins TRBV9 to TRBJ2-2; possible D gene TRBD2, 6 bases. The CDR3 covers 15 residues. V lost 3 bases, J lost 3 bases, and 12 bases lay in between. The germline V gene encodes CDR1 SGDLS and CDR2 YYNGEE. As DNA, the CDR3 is TGTGCCAGCAGCGAGCGGGCCTCGGACACCGGGGAGCTGTTTTTT. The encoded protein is CASSERASDTGELFF.

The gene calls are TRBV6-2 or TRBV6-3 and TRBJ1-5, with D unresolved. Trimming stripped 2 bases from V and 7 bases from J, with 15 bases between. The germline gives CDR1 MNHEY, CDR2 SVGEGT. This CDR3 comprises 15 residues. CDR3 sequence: CASSYEGNPNQPQHF. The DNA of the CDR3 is TGTGCCAGCAGTTACGAGGGAAATCCCAACCAGCCCCAGCATTTT.

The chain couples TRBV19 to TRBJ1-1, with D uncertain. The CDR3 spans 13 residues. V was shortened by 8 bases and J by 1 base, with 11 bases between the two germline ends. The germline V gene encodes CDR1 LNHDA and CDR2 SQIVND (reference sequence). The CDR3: CASSNGPNTEAFF. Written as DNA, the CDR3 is TGTGCCAGTTCGAACGGGCCGAACACTGAAGCTTTCTTT.

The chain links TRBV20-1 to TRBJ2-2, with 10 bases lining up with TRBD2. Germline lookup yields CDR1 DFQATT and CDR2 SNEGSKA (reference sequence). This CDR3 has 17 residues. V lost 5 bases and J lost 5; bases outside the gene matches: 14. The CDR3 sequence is CSAQGLALGGGTGELFF. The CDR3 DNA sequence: TGCAGTGCTCAGGGACTAGCGCTCGGAGGAGGGACCGGGGAGCTGTTTTTT.

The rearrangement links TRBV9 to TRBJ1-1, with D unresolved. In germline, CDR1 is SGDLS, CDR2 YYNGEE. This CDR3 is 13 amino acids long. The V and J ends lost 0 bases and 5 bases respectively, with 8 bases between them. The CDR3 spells CASSVGTSTEAFF. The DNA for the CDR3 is TGTGCCAGCAGCGTAGGGACGTCGACTGAAGCTTTCTTT.

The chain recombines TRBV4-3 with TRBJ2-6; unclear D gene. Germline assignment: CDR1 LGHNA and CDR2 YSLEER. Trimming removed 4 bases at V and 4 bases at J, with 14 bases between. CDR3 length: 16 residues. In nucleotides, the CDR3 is TGCGCCAGCAGCCCCGGCCCCTCTGTAGGGGCCAACGTCCTGACTTTC. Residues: CASSPGPSVGANVLTF.

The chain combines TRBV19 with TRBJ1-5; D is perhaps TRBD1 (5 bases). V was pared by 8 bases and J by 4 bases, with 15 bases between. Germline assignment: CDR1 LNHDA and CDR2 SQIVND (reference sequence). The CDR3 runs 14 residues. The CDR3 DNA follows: TGTGCCAGTTGTGCAGGGTCGAGGAATCAGCCCCAGCATTTT. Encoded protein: CASCAGSRNQPQHF.

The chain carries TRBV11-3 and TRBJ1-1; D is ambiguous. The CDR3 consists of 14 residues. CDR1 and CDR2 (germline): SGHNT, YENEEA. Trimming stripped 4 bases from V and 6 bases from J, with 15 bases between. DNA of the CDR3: TGTGCCAGCAGCTCAATCCGGGAAGAGGCTGAAGCTTTCTTT. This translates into CASSSIREEAEAFF.

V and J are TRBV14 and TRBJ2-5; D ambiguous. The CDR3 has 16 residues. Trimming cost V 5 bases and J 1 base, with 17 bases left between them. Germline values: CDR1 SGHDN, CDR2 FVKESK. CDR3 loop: CASSTVEPQRQETQYF. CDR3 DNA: TGTGCCAGCAGCACAGTAGAACCCCAGCGCCAAGAGACCCAGTACTTC.

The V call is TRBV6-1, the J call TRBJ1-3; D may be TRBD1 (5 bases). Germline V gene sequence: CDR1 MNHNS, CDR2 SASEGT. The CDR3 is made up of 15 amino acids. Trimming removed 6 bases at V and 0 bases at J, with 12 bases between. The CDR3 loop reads CASSVTGPSGNTIYF. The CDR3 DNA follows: TGTGCCAGCAGCGTTACAGGACCCTCTGGAAACACCATATATTTT.

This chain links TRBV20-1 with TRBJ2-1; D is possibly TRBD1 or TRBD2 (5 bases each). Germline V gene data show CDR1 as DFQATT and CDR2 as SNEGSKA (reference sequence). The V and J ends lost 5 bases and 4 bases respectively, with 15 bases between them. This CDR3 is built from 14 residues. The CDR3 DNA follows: TGCAGTGCTGTCACCGGGGCCGTATACAATGAGCAGTTCTTC. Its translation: CSAVTGAVYNEQFF.

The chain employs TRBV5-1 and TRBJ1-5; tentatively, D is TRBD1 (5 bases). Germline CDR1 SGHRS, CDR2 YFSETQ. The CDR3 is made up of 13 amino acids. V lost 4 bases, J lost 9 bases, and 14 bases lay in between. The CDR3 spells CASSPVVRGPQHF. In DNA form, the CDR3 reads TGCGCCAGCAGCCCCGTTGTGAGGGGGCCCCAGCATTTT.

This chain's CDR3 is CSVDSGTPPLWTGELFF. As DNA, the CDR3 is TGCAGCGTTGACTCCGGGACACCTCCCCTTTGGACCGGGGAGCTGTTTTTT. V and J are TRBV29-1 and TRBJ2-2, with D maybe TRBD1 (6 bases). Trimming shortened V by 3 bases and J by 5 bases, and 22 bases separated the two germline ends. Germline V gene data show CDR1 as SQVTM and CDR2 as ANQGSEA. This CDR3 is built from 17 residues.

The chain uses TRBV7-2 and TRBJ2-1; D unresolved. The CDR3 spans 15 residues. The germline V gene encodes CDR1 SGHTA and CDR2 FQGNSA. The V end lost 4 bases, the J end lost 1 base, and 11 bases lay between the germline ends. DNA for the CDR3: TGTGCCAGCAGCTCCCCCCCACCGTCCTACAATGAGCAGTTCTTC. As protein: CASSSPPPSYNEQFF.

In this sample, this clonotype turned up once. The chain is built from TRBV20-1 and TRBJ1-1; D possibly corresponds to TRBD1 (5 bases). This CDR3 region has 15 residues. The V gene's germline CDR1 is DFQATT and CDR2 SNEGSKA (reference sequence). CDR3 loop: CRLEGPFAMNTEAFF. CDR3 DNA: TGCAGGCTGGAGGGACCCTTCGCCATGAACACTGAAGCTTTCTTT.

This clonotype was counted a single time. The CDR3 protein is CASSSPRTSGTSYEQYF. DNA of the CDR3: TGTGCCAGCAGCTCTCCAAGGACTAGCGGGACCTCCTACGAGCAGTACTTC. V and J are TRBV7-6 and TRBJ2-7; the match to TRBD2 covers 12 bases. In germline, CDR1 is SGHVS, CDR2 FNYEAQ. CDR3 length: 17 amino acids. V lost 4 bases and J lost 0; bases outside the gene matches: 7.

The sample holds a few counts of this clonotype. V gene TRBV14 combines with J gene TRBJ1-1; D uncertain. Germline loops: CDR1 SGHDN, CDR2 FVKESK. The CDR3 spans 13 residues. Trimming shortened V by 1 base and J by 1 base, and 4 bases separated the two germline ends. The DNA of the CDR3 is TGTGCCAGCAGCCAAGTTGGGAACACTGAAGCTTTCTTT. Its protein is CASSQVGNTEAFF.

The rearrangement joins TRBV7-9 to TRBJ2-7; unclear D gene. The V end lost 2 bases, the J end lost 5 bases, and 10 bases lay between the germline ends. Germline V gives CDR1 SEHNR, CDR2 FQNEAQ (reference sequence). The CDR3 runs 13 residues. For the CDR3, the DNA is TGTGCCAGCAGCTTAAGTACTCGGGACGAGCAGTACTTC. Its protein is CASSLSTRDEQYF.

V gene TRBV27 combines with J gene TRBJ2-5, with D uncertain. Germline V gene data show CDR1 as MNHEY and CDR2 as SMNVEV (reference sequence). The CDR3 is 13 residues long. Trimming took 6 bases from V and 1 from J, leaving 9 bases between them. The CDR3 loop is CASRRVGQETQYF. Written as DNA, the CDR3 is TGTGCCAGCAGAAGGGTCGGCCAAGAGACCCAGTACTTC.

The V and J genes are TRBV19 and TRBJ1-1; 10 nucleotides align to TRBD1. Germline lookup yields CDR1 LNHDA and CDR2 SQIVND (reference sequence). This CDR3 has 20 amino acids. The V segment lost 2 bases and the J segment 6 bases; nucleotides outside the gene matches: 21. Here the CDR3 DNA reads TGTGCCAGTAGTATACCCTTCTTCTCCGGGACAGGGGTTCAAGGGGCTGAAGCTTTCTTT. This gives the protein CASSIPFFSGTGVQGAEAFF.